Listed here are 14 T cell receptor beta chains from one sample, sequenced in a study of tumor and adjacent non-tumor tissue in lung cancer. No cell sorting was done before RNA was extracted from the tissue. The library came from three nested PCR rounds adapted from ARM-PCR protocols. TCRdb itself ran the multiplex PCR reads through MiXCR, one entry per CDR3 protein. The sample consists of 77,000 or so distinct CDR3 sequences, roughly 73% of them appearing once. Material for sequencing was lung tumor tissue. Receptors were obtained from a woman aged 45-65 years with non-small cell lung cancer.

On this clonotype itself: This sequence may be a read error, since a much larger clone differs from it by one base. As the CDR3 is not closed by the conserved phenylalanine or tryptophan, this likely results from a read error. This chain links TRBV5-1 with TRBJ2-5, with TRBD2 matching over 7 bases. V dropped 0 bases and J dropped 3; count of bases not matched to a gene: 5. The length of the CDR3 is 15 residues. Germline lookup yields CDR1 SGHRS and CDR2 YFSETQ. CDR3 protein: CASSLALGGEETQYL. The CDR3 region has the DNA TGCGCCAGCAGCTTGGCCTTGGGAGGGGAAGAGACCCAGTACCTC.

With regard to this clonotype: With a much larger clone just one base away, this may be a read error. The chain links TRBV24-1 to TRBJ2-5; no reliable D call. CDR1 is KGHDR, CDR2 SFDVKD, per germline. The V end was cut by 9 bases, the J end by 2 bases, with 12 bases between. The CDR3 runs to 13 residues. The CDR3 here is CATCAHRQETQYF. In nucleotides, the CDR3 is TGTGCCACCTGTGCCCACCGTCAAGAGACCCAGTACTTC.

As regards this clonotype: At one of its ends the junction is not consistent with the germline gene, which may arise from a read error. This rearrangement joins TRBV6-2 or TRBV6-3 to TRBJ2-3; 7 bases map to TRBD2. CDR1 is MNHEY, CDR2 SVGEGT, per germline. This CDR3 spans 19 amino acids. CDR3 in amino acids: CASGYSRAGSIRSTDRQYF. DNA of the CDR3: TGTGCCAGCGGTTACTCGAGAGCGGGGTCTATACGAAGCACAGATAGGCAGTATTTT.

The chain links TRBV20-1 to TRBJ2-1, with 8 bases that match TRBD2. Germline V gene data show CDR1 as DFQATT and CDR2 as SNEGSKA (reference sequence). Losses at the gene ends were 6 bases for V and 9 bases for J; bases not matched to a gene: 13. The CDR3 covers 14 residues. DNA for the CDR3: TGCAGTGCCCGGGCCGTGACTAGCGTCCCTGAGCAGTTCTTC. Encoded protein: CSARAVTSVPEQFF.

Note on this clonotype: A read error may account for a junction end that differs from germline. This chain connects TRBV10-1 to TRBJ1-1; possibly TRBD1 for D (6 bases). This CDR3 is built from 14 residues. Germline CDR1 and CDR2: WNHNN and SYGVQD (reference sequence). CDR3 sequence reads: CASRPQGHTPEAFF. The CDR3 nucleotides are TGTGCCAGCAGGCCGCAGGGGCATACCCCTGAAGCTTTCTTT.

A few counts support this clonotype. A much larger clone is a single base away; this may be a read error. The chain couples TRBV9 to TRBJ2-3, with D unclear. This CDR3 is built from 14 residues. Germline CDR1 SGDLS, CDR2 YYNGEE. The CDR3 sequence: CASSVADSTVTQYF. The CDR3 nucleotides are TGTGCCAGCAGCGTAGCGGATAGCACAGTTACGCAGTATTTT.

The chain's CDR3 is CSACGVMIDEQFF. The CDR3, as DNA: TGCAGTGCCTGTGGGGTTATGATAGATGAGCAGTTCTTC. The chain uses TRBV20-1 and TRBJ2-1; D is uncertain. Trimming took 6 bases from V and 8 from J, leaving 17 bases between them. Germline V gene data show CDR1 as DFQATT and CDR2 as SNEGSKA (reference sequence). The CDR3 length is 13 residues.

In the case of this clonotype: An end of the junction does not agree with germline; a read error may underlie this. The CDR3 nucleotides read TGCATCGTTATGACTAGCGGGAGGGAAGGCACCGGCGAGCTGTTTTTT. It encodes CIVMTSGREGTGELFF. The rearrangement joins TRBV29-1 to TRBJ2-2; 14 nucleotides match TRBD2. This CDR3 is built from 16 residues. Germline V gene lookup returns CDR1 SQVTM and CDR2 ANQGSEA.

Details on this clonotype: One end of the junction is discordant with germline, which a read error may explain. The V and J genes are TRBV6-6 and TRBJ2-1; the match to TRBD2 covers 9 bases. The CDR3 consists of 14 residues. Germline assignment: CDR1 MNHNY and CDR2 SVGAGI (reference sequence). The CDR3 coding sequence is TGTGCCAGCGGGAGCGGGAGGATCTACGATGAGCAGTTCTTC. The encoded protein is CASGSGRIYDEQFF.

Concerning this clonotype: A read error may be the cause here, since a much bigger clone is one base away. The V and J genes are TRBV5-1 and TRBJ2-7; D uncertain. V shed 4 bases and J shed 4 bases, with 6 bases lying between them. Germline CDR1 reads SGHRS; CDR2 reads YFSETQ. The CDR3 is 11 residues long. Here the CDR3 reads CASSMNYEQYF. The CDR3 DNA reads as TGCGCCAGCAGCATGAATTACGAGCAGTACTTC.

This clonotype was recorded a few times. Since no conserved phenylalanine or tryptophan closes the CDR3, a read error is the likely cause. The J gene is TRBJ1-2, the V gene TRBV20-1, with 7 bases matching TRBD1. Germline CDR1 reads DFQATT; CDR2 reads SNEGSKA (reference sequence). V trimming: 0 bases; J trimming: 4 bases; junction bases outside the gene matches: 23. This CDR3 has 20 residues. CDR3 DNA: TGCAGTGCTAGAGATAGGGGTGAACGGGACCGGAGTCCAGGGGGCTATGGCTACACCGTC. Translating it yields CSARDRGERDRSPGGYGYTV.

About this clonotype itself: Its ends do not fully match the called genes, so a read error is possible. In nucleotides, the CDR3 is TGTACCAGCAGTCCGCCGGGACTAGCGGACACAGATACGCAGTATTTT. It translates to CTSSPPGLADTDTQYF. V and J are TRBV11-2 and TRBJ2-3, with 11 positions matching TRBD2. The V gene's germline CDR1 is SGHAT and CDR2 FQNNGV. The CDR3 is made up of 16 amino acids.

This clonotype has more than one count but fewer than ten. Germline is not matched at one junction end, which may reflect a read error. The rearrangement uses TRBV27 and TRBJ1-5; D perhaps matches TRBD1 (5 bases). The CDR3 covers 14 residues. Germline V gene sequence: CDR1 MNHEY, CDR2 SMNVEV (reference sequence). CDR3 bases: TGTGTCAGCAGTTTATCGTCCGGGGGTCAGCCCCAGCATTTT. This encodes CVSSLSSGGQPQHF.

The table lists this clonotype with many counts. This chain links TRBV7-9 with TRBJ1-2, with 8 nucleotides matching TRBD1. Germline assignment: CDR1 SEHNR and CDR2 FQNEAQ (reference sequence). V lost 0 bases, J lost 6 bases, and 6 bases stayed unmatched. The CDR3 spans 15 residues. CDR3 sequence: CASSLAQTGDNGYTF. DNA for the CDR3: TGTGCCAGCAGCTTAGCGCAGACAGGGGACAATGGCTACACCTTC.